These 15 T cell receptor beta chains share one sample of origin, sequenced in a study of shared clonotypes between healthy human individuals. Sequencing was performed with immunoSEQ multiplex PCR; in TCRdb, only in-frame clones are kept and a portion is missing. The table includes over 850,000 clones, around three quarters detected once. The sequencing sample was made of memory CD4+ T cells from PBMCs. Subset here: CD45RA-negative fraction. These receptor sequences come from a man between 18 and 29 years old in good health. Some clones in this sample may be carry-over from other donors' samples.

Of note for this clone: One base away lies a much larger clone, so this may be a sequencing read error. The same CDR3 can be traced to other DNA sequences in this sample. DNA of the CDR3: TGTGCCAGCTCACCCGGACTAGCGGGAGACAATGAGCAGTTCTTC. This sequence encodes CASSPGLAGDNEQFF. The chain uses TRBV18 and TRBJ2-1, with 13 nucleotides matching TRBD2. This CDR3 has 15 amino acids. J gave up 5 bases and V 3 bases, and 1 base lay outside the gene matches. In germline, CDR1 is KGHSH, CDR2 LQKENI.

The V call is TRBV9, the J call TRBJ2-7; D gene uncertain. Between the trimmed V and J ends, which lost 0 bases and 2 bases, there was a span of 3 bases. This CDR3 has 12 residues. Germline CDR1 and CDR2: SGDLS and YYNGEE. The CDR3 region is CASSVVAYEQYF. CDR3 DNA sequence: TGTGCCAGCAGCGTAGTGGCCTACGAGCAGTACTTC.

This clone appeared many times. J is TRBJ2-3 and V is TRBV6-1, with D tentatively TRBD2 (6 bases). Germline V gene lookup returns CDR1 MNHNS and CDR2 SASEGT. This CDR3 contains 13 residues. V lost 6 bases and J 4 bases, leaving 11 bases between the germline ends. The CDR3 is CASSRAGSDTQYF. The DNA for the CDR3 is TGTGCCAGCAGCCGAGCGGGCTCAGATACGCAGTATTTT.

This chain uses TRBV23-1 with TRBJ1-5; D is unresolved. TRBV23-1 is recorded as an ORF, its role being uncertain. Trimming removed 2 bases from V and 0 bases from J, with 11 bases in between. The CDR3 contains 16 residues. The CDR3 nucleotides are TGCGCCAGCAGTCAACAATGGCGGGTTAGCAATCAGCCCCAGCATTTT. Translating gives CASSQQWRVSNQPQHF.

The V gene is TRBV18, the J gene TRBJ1-3; 7 nucleotides match TRBD1. The CDR3 has 15 amino acids. After removal of 4 bases from V and 2 bases from J, the junction contained 5 bases not matched to a gene. CDR1 KGHSH and CDR2 LQKENI come from the germline V gene. Here the CDR3 DNA reads TGTGCCAGCTCACGACCCGGGACAGCTGGAAACACCATATATTTT. Translation gives CASSRPGTAGNTIYF. Full variable domain (missing parts from reference TRBV18 and TRBJ1-3): NAGVMQNPRHLVRRRGQEARLRCSPMKGHSHVYWYRQLPEEGLKFMVYLQKENIIDESGMPKERFSAEFPKEGPSILRIQQVVRGDSAAYFCASSRPGTAGNTIYFGEGSWLTVV.

The chain combines TRBV7-3 with TRBJ2-3; D ambiguous. Per the germline V gene, CDR1 is SGHTA and CDR2 is FQGTGA. V dropped 4 bases and J dropped 0 bases, with 11 bases sitting between them. This CDR3 spans 15 amino acids. CDR3 sequence reads: CASSSGDPSTDTQYF. CDR3 DNA sequence: TGTGCCAGCAGCTCCGGAGACCCTAGCACAGATACGCAGTATTTT.

In its sample, this clone was seen once. The chain uses TRBV6-5 and TRBJ2-2; D may match TRBD1 or TRBD2 (5 bases each). The CDR3 runs 14 residues. The V end was cut by 2 bases, the J end by 7 bases, with 11 bases between. The V gene's germline CDR1 is MNHEY and CDR2 SVGAGI. This CDR3 is CASSYHRGGGELFF. In nucleotides, the CDR3 is TGTGCCAGCAGTTACCATCGTGGGGGCGGGGAGCTGTTTTTT.

This clone was observed many times. V usage is TRBV28 and J usage is TRBJ2-7; TRBD1 might be the D (6 bases). The CDR3 is 14 residues long. V was trimmed by 2 bases and J by 6 bases, leaving 14 bases between them. Germline loops: CDR1 MDHEN, CDR2 SYDVKM. The CDR3 loop reads CASSLVQGRSEQYF. The CDR3 nucleotides read TGTGCCAGCAGTTTAGTACAGGGTAGAAGCGAGCAGTACTTC.

This clone was picked up a small number of times. This may be a read error, as it is one base from a much larger clone. This same CDR3 is encoded by further DNA sequences in the sample. The CDR3 nucleotides read TGTGCCAGCAGCTTGGGGTTGAACACTGAAGCTTTCTTT. This sequence encodes CASSLGLNTEAFF. The J gene is TRBJ1-1, the V gene TRBV11-3; D not certain. The germline V gene encodes CDR1 SGHNT and CDR2 YENEEA. CDR3 length: 13 residues. V lost 3 bases and J lost 0, with 5 bases in between.

This clone came up once. V and J are TRBV19 and TRBJ2-6; 9 bases align to TRBD1. V trimming: 3 bases; J trimming: 4 bases; junction bases outside the gene matches: 13. CDR1 is LNHDA, CDR2 SQIVND, per germline (reference sequence). CDR3 size: 19 residues. The CDR3 spells CASSMGRDRAVPGANVLTF. As DNA, the CDR3 is TGTGCCAGTAGTATGGGGAGGGACAGGGCTGTCCCCGGGGCCAACGTCCTGACTTTC. The variable domain in full, completed from reference TRBV19 and TRBJ2-6, reads DGGITQSPKYLFRKEGQNVTLSCEQNLNHDAMYWYRQDPGQGLRLIYYSQIVNDFQKGDIAEGYSVSREKKESFPLTVTSAQKNPTAFYLCASSMGRDRAVPGANVLTFGAGSRLTVL.

This clone came up a few times. The rearrangement links TRBV11-2 to TRBJ1-4; D is uncertain. This CDR3 has 16 amino acids. V was pared by 2 bases and J by 0 bases, with 10 bases between. Germline assignment: CDR1 SGHAT and CDR2 FQNNGV. CDR3 residues: CASSLNGAATNEKLFF. CDR3 in DNA: TGTGCCAGCAGCTTAAACGGAGCTGCAACTAATGAAAAACTGTTTTTT.

As to this clone: A much larger clone lies one base from this, so it may be a read error. The chain recombines TRBV5-1 with TRBJ2-7; 10 bases match TRBD1. V was pared by 4 bases and J by 2 bases, with 3 bases of the junction left unmatched. The CDR3 is made up of 14 amino acids. Germline CDR1 SGHRS, CDR2 YFSETQ. DNA of the CDR3: TGCGCCAGCAGCCCCGGGACAGGGGCCTACGAGCAGTACTTC. Residues: CASSPGTGAYEQYF.

There are a few counts of this clone. This chain links TRBV20-1 with TRBJ1-2; D unresolved. CDR3 size: 11 residues. V gave up 4 bases and J gave up 1 base, with 4 bases separating them. CDR1 DFQATT and CDR2 SNEGSKA come from the germline V gene (reference sequence). CDR3 nucleotides: TGCAGTGCTACCTTTAACTATGGCTACACCTTC. It translates to CSATFNYGYTF.

The chain employs TRBV10-2 and TRBJ2-1; the D is unclear. The CDR3 contains 12 residues. Germline CDR1 is WSHSY and CDR2 is SAAADI. The V and J ends lost 2 bases and 7 bases respectively, with 6 bases between them. The CDR3 bases are TGCGCCAGCAGTGAGATGGGGAATGAGCAGTTCTTC. Protein product: CASSEMGNEQFF.

V is TRBV9 and J is TRBJ2-5, with 9 nucleotides matching TRBD2. The CDR3 contains 17 residues. Per germline, CDR1 SGDLS and CDR2 YYNGEE. After removal of 0 bases from V and 7 bases from J, the junction contained 13 bases not matched to a gene. The chain's CDR3 is CASSVDPSGTTSPTQYF. Here the CDR3 DNA reads TGTGCCAGCAGCGTAGACCCTAGCGGGACAACTTCCCCGACCCAGTACTTC.